The source of this T cell receptor beta chain is a study of T cells after yellow fever vaccination. In making TCR cDNA, 5'RACE template switching added a universal primer site and UMIs to it. A single record per CDR3 protein comes from TCRdb applying MiXCR to the 5' RACE reads. This table has fewer than 350,000 distinct CDR3 sequences, around 4.5% appearing once. This clonotype was counted between two and nine times. Its antigen is not known. In germline, CDR1 is SGHTA, CDR2 FQGNSA. The CDR3 loop spans 13 amino acids. V was cut by 1 base and J by 10 bases, with 11 bases left in between. Notes on the study in general: A weaker but faster secondary response was observed, peaking on day 5 versus 15. Among primary-vaccination clones, most reappeared after the booster, at around 97% for CD4 and about 90% for CD8.

The TCR comes from a young man who received the YFV17D yellow fever vaccine. The sample in question was PBMCs, obtained 15 days after the yellow fever booster vaccination. The rearrangement joins TRBV7-2 to TRBJ2-1; perhaps TRBD2 as D (6 bases). Here the CDR3 DNA reads TGTGCCAGCAGCTTAGGGAGGGCTTGGGAGCAGTTCTTC. This sequence encodes CASSLGRAWEQFF.